Sequencing of this TCR beta chain was carried out in a study of T cells in Graves' hyperthyroidism and ophthalmopathy (dated by TCRdb to between 2018 and 2021). About the investigation overall: Peripheral blood samples were taken at initial diagnosis, before any treatment was given. According to the paper, TCR Vbeta CDR3 sequencing was carried out on 135 peripheral blood samples, which came from 40 to 45 ophthalmopathy, 75 to 80 hyperthyroidism and around 17 progressor patients. In more than 5 Graves' hyperthyroidism patients, the study also compared T-cell repertoires from thyroid tissue with T-cell repertoires from blood. To identify distinguishing TCR V-J signatures, a discovery cohort of about 95 patients was used, comprising 43 with Graves' ophthalmopathy and some 57 with stable Graves' hyperthyroidism. Whether ophthalmopathy could be predicted prospectively was tested in an independent validation cohort made up of 18 to 20 hyperthyroidism patients plus 17 patients who later progressed to ophthalmopathy. After blood sampling, hyperthyroidism patients were treated with methimazole at a starting dose of 30 mg daily, and ophthalmopathy patients were treated with high-dose intravenous methylprednisolone. For training and testing, the 110 or so patients in the discovery cohort were randomly divided in a 7:3 ratio.

TCR beta CDR3 regions were amplified from RNA transcripts. For the first round of RT-PCR on the TCR CDR3, the HTBI primer set was used together with the Qiagen OneStep RT-PCR kit. Libraries were constructed in a second round of multiplex PCR, after which size selection and purification were performed. Sequencing of the libraries was done on an Illumina HiSeq2000 using paired-end 100 bp reads. Under the source paper's analysis protocol: Raw data were processed with SOAPnuke, discarding reads with adapters, uncalled bases, mean Phred below 15, or no exact constant-primer or identifier match. COPE v1.2.5 was used to merge high-quality paired reads, and clonotypes were defined as unique nucleotide sequences. Clonotypes were aligned to IMGT TRBV, TRBD and TRBJ reference segments using MiTCR v1.1. The analysis included only V-J combinations with a frequency above 0.0001, which together covered 99.2% of the repertoires. The TCS score was defined as the ratio of F50 (clonal expansion) to E x V (chaos), calculated using BLOSUM62-based TCRdist between CDR3 peptides within each V-J. Welch's t-statistics and random forest reduced roughly 530 V-J features to 13, which were used in a naive Bayes classifier (R e1071). The Morisita-Horn index was used to measure how similar the thyroid and blood repertoires were. TCRdb handled the public reads itself, with Q25 trimming in fastp and clone calling in MiXCR, and kept productive beta chains. All rows with the same CDR3 protein become a single entry with the most common DNA and genes. None of the V and J calls come from the authors' own analysis; TCRdb made them. A total of about 840,000 distinct CDR3 sequences appear in this sample, 38% of them only once. The ten largest make up around 9.3% of the sample.

Ends trimmed: V by 0 bases, J by 0 bases; bases unmatched to a gene: 8. Via the germline V gene (reference sequence), CDR1 is DFQATT and CDR2 SNEGSKA. The CDR3 spans 17 residues, from the cysteine through the phenylalanine. Just CDR3 DNA is preserved here, 51 bases in frame from base 1. Stable Graves' hyperthyroidism was defined as no progression to ophthalmopathy during 18 months of follow-up. The hyperthyroidism patients were between 18 and 65 years old and newly diagnosed, with a disease duration of less than 2 months. Any patient with an uncontrolled infection, another autoimmune disease, pregnancy or lactation was excluded. Diagnoses relied on clinical symptoms, serum thyroxine and TRAb, thyroid ultrasound and orbital computed tomography. PBMCs were separated from under 12 ml of fresh peripheral blood using Ficoll-Paque density gradient centrifugation. Total RNA was extracted using Trizol reagent, and RNA quality was assessed on an Agilent 2100 Bioanalyzer.

Study-wide findings and limitations: Blood samples also contained most of the expanded thyroid clonotypes (frequency above 0.001), which suggests that blood repertoires may reflect thyroid immune responses. Ophthalmopathy was separated from stable hyperthyroidism by a 13 V-J signature model, with just over 85% sensitivity and just over 81% specificity obtained in cross-validation and 80%/75% obtained in testing. No statistical method was used to set the sample size in advance, and investigators knew the group allocation. In validation, progression to ophthalmopathy was predicted by the model with about 70% sensitivity and about 72% specificity, a median of approximately 6.5 months before onset.

With regard to this clonotype: Its recognized antigen is unknown. The sample holds no much larger clone one base away, and base qualities are not on file.

Sequenced sample: blood. The sequence links TRBV20-1 to TRBJ1-3, with 7 bases aligning to TRBD1. This receptor was obtained from a man aged 18 to 35 with Graves' hyperthyroidism. The DNA reads as follows: TGCAGTGCTAGAGATGCGACAGGGCGATTCTCTGGAAACACCATATATTTT. Translated, it gives CSARDATGRFSGNTIYF.